One sample yielded the 10 T cell receptor beta chains listed below, sequenced in a study of shared clonotypes between healthy human individuals. Sequencing used immunoSEQ multiplex PCR; TCRdb keeps in-frame clones, though not all of them. This sample has over 2,000,000 clones, with around 93% found just once. In the naive CD8 group, cells lacked CD45RO and were positively selected for CCR7, so terminally differentiated effector memory CD45RA+ cells were left out. Sequencing input: naive CD8+ T cells from PBMCs. These TCRs come from a man aged 18-30 years in good health. Some clones in this sample may be carry-over from other donors' samples.

V is TRBV7-2 and J is TRBJ2-3; TRBD2 agrees at 12 bases. The CDR3 sequence is 17 residues long. Per germline, CDR1 SGHTA and CDR2 FQGNSA. With V trimmed by 3 bases and J by 0 bases, 4 bases remained unmatched. The CDR3 reads CASSFGLAGTSTDTQYF. The CDR3 coding sequence is TGTGCCAGCAGCTTTGGACTAGCGGGAACTAGCACAGATACGCAGTATTTT.

The CDR3 protein is CASSFEYEQYF. In DNA form, the CDR3 reads TGTGCCAGCAGCTTTGAGTACGAGCAGTACTTC. J is TRBJ2-7 and V is TRBV7-2, with D hard to call. Germline V lookup: CDR1 SGHTA, CDR2 FQGNSA. V gave up 3 bases and J gave up 4 bases, with 4 bases separating them. The CDR3 length is 11 residues.

This clone appeared once. This chain joins TRBV7-9 and TRBJ1-1; D is ambiguous. The length of the CDR3 is 12 residues. V was cut by 5 bases and J by 8 bases, with 12 bases left in between. Looked up from germline, CDR1 is SEHNR and CDR2 is FQNEAQ (reference sequence). CDR3 region: CASSLGMGEAFF. As DNA, the CDR3 is TGTGCCAGCAGCCTGGGGATGGGAGAAGCTTTCTTT.

A note on this clone: In the same sample, other DNA sequences code for this CDR3. The chain couples TRBV27 to TRBJ2-2; possibly TRBD1 or TRBD2 for D (5 bases each). CDR1 is MNHEY, CDR2 SMNVEV, per germline (reference sequence). Trimming took off 3 bases at V and 3 bases at J, with 11 bases between the two ends. This CDR3 region has 15 residues. The CDR3 DNA reads as TGTGCCAGCAGTTTTGGGCAGGGACACACCGGGGAGCTGTTTTTT. Translation: CASSFGQGHTGELFF.

The chain is built from TRBV6-1 and TRBJ2-7; 9 nucleotides align to TRBD1. Germline CDR1 MNHNS, CDR2 SASEGT. The CDR3 totals 14 residues. Losses at the gene ends were 10 bases for V and 2 bases for J; bases not matched to a gene: 9. The CDR3 coding sequence is TGTGCCACCTTCTGGACAGGGGAGGCCTACGAGCAGTACTTC. This gives the protein CATFWTGEAYEQYF.

On this clone: This sample includes further DNA sequences coding for the same CDR3. The V call is TRBV28, the J call TRBJ2-5; weak D call: TRBD2 (5 bases). This CDR3 is built from 13 residues. CDR1 is MDHEN and CDR2 is SYDVKM in the germline V gene. V lost 8 bases to trimming and J lost 2 bases, with 12 bases between them. CDR3 bases: TGTGCCAGCGGCGGCCGGGGACAAGAGACCCAGTACTTC. It codes for CASGGRGQETQYF. The full variable domain, its missing parts supplied by reference TRBV28 and TRBJ2-5, is DVKVTQSSRYLVKRTGEKVFLECVQDMDHENMFWYRQDPGLGLRLIYFSYDVKMKEKGDIPEGYSVSREKKERFSLILESASTNQTSMYLCASGGRGQETQYFGPGTRLLVL.

The chain links TRBV28 to TRBJ2-1; D may be TRBD1 (6 bases). CDR1 is MDHEN and CDR2 is SYDVKM in the germline V gene. This CDR3 is 14 amino acids long. V lost 6 bases, J lost 8 bases, and 17 bases lay in between. The CDR3 sequence: CASSPRTARDEQFF. Here the CDR3 DNA reads TGTGCCAGCAGCCCCCGGACAGCGAGGGATGAGCAGTTCTTC.

This chain links TRBV4-3 with TRBJ2-5, with TRBD1 matching 10 bases. There are 18 residues in the CDR3. Looked up from germline, CDR1 is LGHNA and CDR2 is YSLEER. V lost 0 bases to trimming and J lost 7 bases; unmatched junction nucleotides: 14. This chain's CDR3 is CASSQENTGTGVRPTQYF. In DNA form, the CDR3 reads TGCGCCAGCAGCCAAGAAAACACCGGGACAGGGGTAAGACCGACCCAGTACTTC.

Here the CDR3 DNA reads TGCAGCGTTGAAAAGACTAGCGGGAGGGAGATGGATACGCAGTATTTT. Its protein product is CSVEKTSGREMDTQYF. The rearrangement links TRBV29-1 to TRBJ2-3; TRBD2 matches at 14 bases. Per the germline V gene, CDR1 is SQVTM and CDR2 is ANQGSEA. V gave up 2 bases and J gave up 6 bases; unmatched junction bases: 7. The CDR3 is 16 residues long.

The CDR3 spells CASSLSPGTENYNEQFF. The CDR3, as DNA: TGTGCCAGCAGCCTATCACCCGGGACAGAAAATTACAATGAGCAGTTCTTC. The genes are TRBV7-6 and TRBJ2-1, with 7 bases identical to TRBD1. The V segment lost 5 bases and the J segment 4 bases; nucleotides outside the gene matches: 14. The CDR3 contains 17 residues. The germline CDR1 and CDR2 sequences are SGHVS and FNYEAQ. Based on the CDR3 plus reference TRBV7-6 and TRBJ2-1, the full variable domain is GAGVSQSPRYKVTKRGQDVALRCDPISGHVSLYWYRQALGQGPEFLTYFNYEAQQDKSGLPNDRFSAERPEGSISTLTIQRTEQRDSAMYRCASSLSPGTENYNEQFFGPGTRLTVL.